Listed here are 21 T cell receptor beta chains from one sample, sequenced in a study of blood T cells in healthy people across ages. The use of a sample-barcoded 5' primer and a J-beta primer mix characterized a second PCR of about 6 to 11 cycles. TCRdb re-called the 5' RACE reads with MiXCR, one entry per CDR3 protein. Of hundreds of thousands of distinct CDR3 sequences listed, approximately 30% were seen once; the top ten hold around a sixth. Sequenced sample: blood. The receptors stem from a woman aged 80 or over in good health.

The chain combines TRBV20-1 with TRBJ1-1, with no clear D. Deletions cut 4 bases from V and 5 bases from J, with 14 bases between. In germline, CDR1 is DFQATT, CDR2 SNEGSKA (reference sequence). The CDR3 is 13 amino acids. CDR3 region: CSANLGLVTEAFF. The CDR3 DNA is TGCAGTGCTAATCTCGGGCTTGTGACTGAAGCTTTCTTT.

This clonotype appeared many times. The chain has TRBV12-3 or TRBV12-4 and TRBJ1-5; tentative D call: TRBD1 (5 bases). This CDR3 contains 17 residues. Between the trimmed V and J ends, which lost 1 base and 7 bases, there was a span of 20 bases. Here the CDR3 DNA reads TGTGCCAGCAGTTTAGGGGCCTGGGGCAGGAACGGCCAGCCCCAGCATTTT. It encodes CASSLGAWGRNGQPQHF.

This clonotype was found a few times. The chain uses TRBV10-3 and TRBJ1-1; D might be TRBD1 (5 bases). The V gene lost 8 bases and the J gene lost 5 bases, with 9 bases spanning the gap. The CDR3 length is 11 residues. Germline assignment: CDR1 ENHRY and CDR2 SYGVKD. The CDR3 nucleotides are TGTGCCATCGGGGGGAGGACTGAAGCTTTCTTT. Its translation: CAIGGRTEAFF.

This clonotype has at least ten counts. The rearrangement uses TRBV9 and TRBJ1-2; 8 bases line up with TRBD1. The V segment lost 4 bases and the J segment 4 bases; nucleotides outside the gene matches: 6. Germline-derived CDR1 and CDR2 are SGDLS and YYNGEE. CDR3 length: 14 residues. The DNA for the CDR3 is TGTGCCAGCAGCATCGGACAGGGCCTCTATGGCTACACCTTC. It specifies CASSIGQGLYGYTF.

There are many counts of this clonotype. The DNA for the CDR3 is TGTGCCAGCAGTTTGTCTTCCGGGTCATACACAGATACGCAGTATTTT. It codes for CASSLSSGSYTDTQYF. The V gene is TRBV12-3 or TRBV12-4, the J gene TRBJ2-3, with D unclear. The ends were cut back, 3 bases at V and 2 bases at J, with 15 bases in the middle. The length of the CDR3 is 16 residues.

The chain links TRBV30 to TRBJ2-1; D uncertain. V was clipped by 2 bases and J by 9 bases, with 14 bases between them. The CDR3 extends over 13 amino acids. The germline V gene encodes CDR1 GTSNPN and CDR2 SVGIG (reference sequence). The DNA for the CDR3 is TGTGCCTGGAGTCGAATAGGGCCCAGTGAGCAGTTCTTC. Translated, it gives CAWSRIGPSEQFF. Supplemented by reference TRBV30 and TRBJ2-1, the full variable domain reads SQTIHQWPATLVQPVGSPLSLECTVEGTSNPNLYWYRQAAGRGLQLLFYSVGIGQISSEVPQNLSASRPQDRQFILSSKKLLLSDSGFYLCAWSRIGPSEQFFGPGTRLTVL.

Concerning this clonotype itself: Being one base from a much bigger clone, this may be a read error. The rearrangement links TRBV7-6 to TRBJ2-5, with TRBD2 as a possible D gene (6 bases). The end of the DNA fits TRBJ2-7 better, so the J call may be wrong. CDR1 and CDR2 (germline): SGHVS, FNYEAQ. The CDR3 is 15 residues long. CDR3 loop: CASSLSTSSPYEQYF. CDR3 DNA: TGTGCCAGCAGCTTAAGCACTAGCAGTCCCTACGAGCAGTACTTC.

This clonotype was seen ten or more times. V usage is TRBV6-2 or TRBV6-3 and J usage is TRBJ2-7; D is unclear. CDR1 and CDR2 (germline): MNHEY, SVGEGT. This CDR3 has 13 residues. With 3 bases removed from V and 4 bases from J, the gap between germline ends came to 10 bases. Here the CDR3 reads CASSYGLGYEQYF. CDR3 in DNA: TGTGCCAGCAGTTATGGGCTTGGGTACGAGCAGTACTTC.

The rearrangement uses TRBV7-2 and TRBJ2-2; D uncertain. This CDR3 contains 12 residues. Germline V gives CDR1 SGHTA, CDR2 FQGNSA. V was trimmed by 5 bases and J by 8 bases, leaving 9 bases between them. Here the CDR3 reads CASSTRSGELFF. For the CDR3, the DNA is TGTGCCAGCAGCACCCGGTCTGGGGAGCTGTTTTTT.

In its sample, this clonotype was seen many times. The V call is TRBV7-9, the J call TRBJ2-7; perhaps D is TRBD1 or TRBD2 (5 bases each). The ends were cut back, 6 bases at V and 7 bases at J, with 16 bases in the middle. Germline V gene lookup returns CDR1 SEHNR and CDR2 FQNEAQ (reference sequence). This CDR3 is 13 amino acids long. The CDR3 DNA reads TGTGCCAGCAGGGACACGGGGCTGAGGGAGCAGTACTTC. Protein: CASRDTGLREQYF.

This clonotype was counted ten times or more. The V and J genes are TRBV20-1 and TRBJ2-7, with 7 bases matching TRBD1. CDR1 and CDR2 (germline): DFQATT, SNEGSKA (reference sequence). The V and J ends lost 5 bases and 5 bases, in that order; junction bases with no gene match: 6. The CDR3 spans 12 residues. CDR3 residues: CSAPKTGNEQYF. CDR3 in DNA: TGCAGTGCTCCTAAGACAGGGAACGAGCAGTACTTC.

This clonotype was detected a few times. V usage is TRBV30 and J usage is TRBJ1-5, with 8 bases fitting TRBD1. Trimming at V came to 1 base and at J to 3 bases, leaving 5 bases not matched to a gene. The germline CDR1 and CDR2 sequences are GTSNPN and SVGIG (reference sequence). There are 15 residues in the CDR3. CDR3 amino acids: CAWSGSGGYNQPQHF. The CDR3 DNA follows: TGTGCCTGGAGTGGGTCAGGGGGCTACAATCAGCCCCAGCATTTT.

This chain links TRBV7-9 with TRBJ2-7; possibly TRBD2 for D (5 bases). Deletions cut 5 bases from V and 0 bases from J, with 17 bases between. The germline V gene encodes CDR1 SEHNR and CDR2 FQNEAQ (reference sequence). There are 16 residues in the CDR3. The DNA for the CDR3 is TGTGCCAGCAGCCCCCAGCGAGGGATGAGCTCCTACGAGCAGTACTTC. It specifies CASSPQRGMSSYEQYF.

Many counts were recorded for this clonotype. The CDR3 DNA is TGTGCCAGCAGTGCCGGATTAGCTCCAGATACGCAGTATTTT. Translating it yields CASSAGLAPDTQYF. V usage is TRBV12-3 or TRBV12-4 and J usage is TRBJ2-3; D call uncertain. The V gene lost 5 bases and the J gene lost 4 bases, with 13 bases spanning the gap. The CDR3 consists of 14 residues.

This clonotype was detected ten times or more. The rearrangement uses TRBV6-2 or TRBV6-3 and TRBJ2-7; perhaps TRBD1 as D (6 bases). The V and J ends lost 8 bases and 2 bases respectively, with 13 bases between them. The CDR3 is made up of 13 amino acids. In germline, CDR1 is MNHEY, CDR2 SVGEGT. CDR3 bases: TGTGCCAGCCACACAGGGTACCCCTACGAGCAGTACTTC. Protein: CASHTGYPYEQYF.

The J gene is TRBJ2-2, the V gene TRBV29-1; 14 bases map to TRBD2. CDR1 is SQVTM and CDR2 is ANQGSEA in the germline V gene. The J segment lost 7 bases and the V segment lost 6 bases, leaving 7 bases of the junction unmatched. The CDR3 loop spans 15 amino acids. CDR3 residues: CSVATSGGAVGELFF. CDR3 DNA: TGCAGCGTAGCGACTAGCGGGGGGGCGGTCGGGGAGCTGTTTTTT.

With respect to this clonotype: A read error is possible here, since a much larger clone lies one base away. V and J are TRBV29-1 and TRBJ2-5; the D gene is possibly TRBD1 (6 bases). Germline CDR1 is SQVTM and CDR2 is ANQGSEA. CDR3 length: 14 amino acids. Trimming shortened V by 1 base and J by 11 bases, and 20 bases separated the two germline ends. This chain's CDR3 is CSVEGTAVGNEQYF. CDR3 nucleotides: TGCAGCGTTGAAGGGACAGCGGTTGGCAATGAGCAGTACTTC. Full variable domain (outside the CDR3, taken from reference TRBV29-1 and TRBJ2-5): SAVISQKPSRDICQRGTSLTIQCQVDSQVTMMFWYRQQPGQSLTLIATANQGSEATYESGFVIDKFPISRPNLTFSTLTVSNMSPEDSSIYLCSVEGTAVGNEQYFGPGTRLLVL.

As for this clonotype: This clone may be a read error of a much larger clone one base away. This chain uses TRBV12-3 or TRBV12-4 with TRBJ2-5; possibly TRBD2 for D (6 bases). Trimming removed 2 bases from V and 2 bases from J, with 24 bases in between. The length of the CDR3 is 19 residues. This CDR3 reads CASSLFVAGGAPLQETQYF. CDR3 nucleotides: TGTGCCAGCAGTTTATTCGTGGCTGGCGGGGCACCCCTGCAAGAGACCCAGTACTTC.

This clonotype was counted many times. This chain joins TRBV6-2 or TRBV6-3 and TRBJ2-7; TRBD1 matches at 8 bases. V lost 7 bases to trimming and J lost 2 bases; unmatched junction nucleotides: 7. This CDR3 contains 14 residues. Germline V gives CDR1 MNHEY, CDR2 SVGEGT. The DNA for the CDR3 is TGTGCCAGCAAAGAGGACAGGGTTACCTACGAGCAGTACTTC. It codes for CASKEDRVTYEQYF.

This clonotype was picked up many times. The chain employs TRBV6-2 or TRBV6-3 and TRBJ2-1, with 10 bases matching TRBD2. Germline assignment: CDR1 MNHEY and CDR2 SVGEGT. V lost 4 bases and J lost 10; bases outside the gene matches: 7. This CDR3 region has 14 residues. The CDR3 protein is CASSLQRGGREQFF. The CDR3 bases are TGTGCCAGCAGTTTACAGCGGGGGGGCCGCGAGCAGTTCTTC.

At least ten counts were recorded for this clonotype. The V call is TRBV7-2, the J call TRBJ2-7; the D gene is possibly TRBD2 (5 bases). Germline CDR1 reads SGHTA; CDR2 reads FQGNSA. This CDR3 region has 14 residues. Deletions cut 3 bases from V and 6 bases from J, with 15 bases between. The CDR3 bases are TGTGCCAGCAGCTTTTTACACAAGGAGGCCGAGCAGTACTTC. Amino acid sequence: CASSFLHKEAEQYF.